This TCR beta chain was sequenced in a study of shared clonotypes between healthy human individuals. Germline CDR1 KGHSH, CDR2 LQKENI. This CDR3 is 17 amino acids long. The germline V and J ends were trimmed by 3 bases and 2 bases, with 18 bases remaining between them. Assay: immunoSEQ multiplex PCR; the TCRdb copy retains only in-frame clones and omits some. Of 600,000 to 800,000 clones in the sample, about two thirds are singletons; the top ten hold around 1.7%. The rearrangement links TRBV18 to TRBJ2-3; D possibly corresponds to TRBD2 (6 bases). The sample consisted of memory CD4+ T cells sorted from blood. Subset defined: CD45RA-negative fraction. The clonotype comes from a woman under 40 in good health. The CDR3 loop reads CASSPVRDSDTTDTQYF. DNA for the CDR3: TGTGCCAGCTCACCGGTCCGGGACTCCGATACCACAGATACGCAGTATTTT.